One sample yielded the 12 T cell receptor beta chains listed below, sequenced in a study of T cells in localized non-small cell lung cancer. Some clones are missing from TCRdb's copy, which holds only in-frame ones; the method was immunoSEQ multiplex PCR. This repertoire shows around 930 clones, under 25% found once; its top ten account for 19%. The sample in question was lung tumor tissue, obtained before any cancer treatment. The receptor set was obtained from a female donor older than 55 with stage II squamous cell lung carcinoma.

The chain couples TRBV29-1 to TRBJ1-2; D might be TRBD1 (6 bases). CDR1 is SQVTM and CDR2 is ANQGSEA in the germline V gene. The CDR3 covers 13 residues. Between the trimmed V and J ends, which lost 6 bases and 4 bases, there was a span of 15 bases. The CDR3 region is CSVKARGAYGYTF. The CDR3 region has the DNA TGCAGCGTAAAGGCCAGGGGTGCCTATGGCTACACCTTC.

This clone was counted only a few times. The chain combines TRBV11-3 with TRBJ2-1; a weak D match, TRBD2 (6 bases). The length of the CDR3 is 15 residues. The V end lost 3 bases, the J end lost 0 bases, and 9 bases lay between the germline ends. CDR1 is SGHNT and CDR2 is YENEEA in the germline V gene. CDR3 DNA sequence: TGTGCCAGCAGCTTGGCCGGGAGCTCCTACAATGAGCAGTTCTTC. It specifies CASSLAGSSYNEQFF.

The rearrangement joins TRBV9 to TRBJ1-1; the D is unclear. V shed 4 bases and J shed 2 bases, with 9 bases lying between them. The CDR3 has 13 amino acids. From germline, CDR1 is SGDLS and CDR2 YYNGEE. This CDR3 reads CASSRTGNTEAFF. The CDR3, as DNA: TGTGCCAGCAGCCGGACGGGAAACACTGAAGCTTTCTTT. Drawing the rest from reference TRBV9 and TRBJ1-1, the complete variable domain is DSGVTQTPKHLITATGQRVTLRCSPRSGDLSVYWYQQSLDQGLQFLIQYYNGEERAKGNILERFSAQQFPDLHSELNLSSLELGDSALYFCASSRTGNTEAFFGQGTRLTVV.

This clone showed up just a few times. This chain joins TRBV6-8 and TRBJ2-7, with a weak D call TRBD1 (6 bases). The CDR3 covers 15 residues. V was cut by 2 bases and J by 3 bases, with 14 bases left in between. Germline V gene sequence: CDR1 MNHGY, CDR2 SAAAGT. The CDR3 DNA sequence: TGTGCCAGCAGTTACAGTGGGGGCTCCTACTACGAGCAGTACTTC. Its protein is CASSYSGGSYYEQYF.

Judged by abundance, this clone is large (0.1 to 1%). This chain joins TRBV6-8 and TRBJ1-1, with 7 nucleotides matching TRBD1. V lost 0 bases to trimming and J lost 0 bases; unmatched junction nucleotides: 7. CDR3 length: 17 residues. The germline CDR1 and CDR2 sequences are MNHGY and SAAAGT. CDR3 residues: CASSYSIRGLMNTEAFF. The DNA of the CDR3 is TGTGCCAGCAGTTACTCGATTAGGGGGCTGATGAACACTGAAGCTTTCTTT.

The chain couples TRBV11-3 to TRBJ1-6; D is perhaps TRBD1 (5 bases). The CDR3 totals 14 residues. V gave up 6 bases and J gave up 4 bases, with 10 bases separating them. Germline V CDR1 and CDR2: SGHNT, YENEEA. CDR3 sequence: CASSRQSYNSPLHF. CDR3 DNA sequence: TGTGCCAGCAGTCGACAGAGTTATAATTCACCCCTCCACTTT.

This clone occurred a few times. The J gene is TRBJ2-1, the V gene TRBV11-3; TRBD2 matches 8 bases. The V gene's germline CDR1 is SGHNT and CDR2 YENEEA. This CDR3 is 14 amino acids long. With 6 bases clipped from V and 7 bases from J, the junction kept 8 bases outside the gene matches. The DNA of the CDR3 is TGTGCCAGCAGGCGACTAGCGACGGAGAATGAGCAGTTCTTC. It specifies CASRRLATENEQFF.

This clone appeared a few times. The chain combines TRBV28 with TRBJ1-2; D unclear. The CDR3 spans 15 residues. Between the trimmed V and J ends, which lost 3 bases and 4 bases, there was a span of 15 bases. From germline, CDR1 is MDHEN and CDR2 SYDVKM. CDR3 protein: CASSLVGSRGYGYTF. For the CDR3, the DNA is TGTGCCAGCAGTTTGGTAGGCTCCCGAGGCTATGGCTACACCTTC.

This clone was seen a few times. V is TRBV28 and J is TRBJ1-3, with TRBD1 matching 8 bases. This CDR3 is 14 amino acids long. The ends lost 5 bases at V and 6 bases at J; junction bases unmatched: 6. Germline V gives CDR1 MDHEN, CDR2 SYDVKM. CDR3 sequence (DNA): TGTGCCAGCAGTCTTCCACAGGGGGTAAACACCATATATTTT. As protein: CASSLPQGVNTIYF.

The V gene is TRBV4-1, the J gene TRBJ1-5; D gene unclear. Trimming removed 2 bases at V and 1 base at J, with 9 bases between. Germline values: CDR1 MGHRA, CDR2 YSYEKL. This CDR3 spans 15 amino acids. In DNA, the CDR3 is TGCGCCAGCAGCCAAAGGTTATTGAGCAATCAGCCCCAGCATTTT. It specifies CASSQRLLSNQPQHF.

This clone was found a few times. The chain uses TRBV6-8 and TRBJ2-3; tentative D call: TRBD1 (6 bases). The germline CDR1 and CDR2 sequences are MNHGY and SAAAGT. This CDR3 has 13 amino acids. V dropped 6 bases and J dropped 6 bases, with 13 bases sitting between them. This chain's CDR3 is CASSRGGSDTQYF. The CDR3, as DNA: TGTGCCAGCAGCCGAGGGGGTTCCGATACGCAGTATTTT.

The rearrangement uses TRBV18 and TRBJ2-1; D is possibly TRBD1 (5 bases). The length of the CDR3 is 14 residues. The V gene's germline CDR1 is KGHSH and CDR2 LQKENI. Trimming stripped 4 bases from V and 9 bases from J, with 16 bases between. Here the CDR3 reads CASSRASGRGEQFF. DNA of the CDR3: TGTGCCAGCTCACGCGCTAGTGGAAGGGGTGAGCAGTTCTTC.